This T cell receptor (beta chain) was captured in a study of T cell responses to AZD1222 COVID-19 vaccine (dated by TCRdb to the early 2020s). In the study overall: TCR sequencing was performed for about 250 trial participants, of whom 207 were given two doses of AZD1222 and around 25 were given two doses of MenACWY control vaccine. Trial participants were enrolled by age into subgroups of 18-55, 56-69 and 70-plus years, and 148, 28 and 57 TCR-sequenced participants, respectively, were included in these subgroups.

Overall results and qualifications from the work: Most participants were white British and females outnumbered males, and the authors suggested that clonal diversity may have been underestimated. Epitopes outside the regions mutated in the B.1.351 and B.1.1.7 variants were reportedly recognized by nearly half of the unique spike-specific TCRs. Conclusions about previously exposed vaccinees were limited because only six AZD1222 recipients were SARS-CoV-2 seropositive at baseline. The 56-69-year group was small, and its depth increase did not reach significance, likely because of low power. Spike-specific TCR breadth and depth rose significantly after two AZD1222 doses compared with day 0 and with MenACWY recipients. CD4 TCRs associated with the vaccine covered the entire spike protein, and the dominant responses were in regions 160-218 and 743-854. Because no day 14 peak-response samples were available, repertoires were characterized only after the peak T cell response.

The time point tag for this specimen amounts to: about 28 days (+/-7) after the second vaccine dose. AZD1222 recipients with second doses at about 4 weeks or about 12 weeks were pooled, because spike-specific TCR depth and breadth did not differ between schedules. Samples from vaccinated people were obtained from the UK trials COV001 and COV002, which included a single-blind randomized controlled phase 2/3 trial of AZD1222 (ChAdOx1 nCoV-19) in healthy adults. Trial participant PBMC samples were collected at day 0 and day 28 after the second dose for TCRbeta chain sequencing. V is pruned by 2 bases and J by 0 bases, leaving 10 bases of the junction without a gene match. Looking up the germline V gene yields CDR1 MNHEY and CDR2 SVGEGT. CDR3 length: 18 amino acids, cysteine to phenylalanine. Only the CDR3 portion is preserved as DNA: 54 bases, with reading frame beginning at the first base. The CDR3 regions of human TCRbeta chains were analyzed by immunosequencing. Per the authors' processing: Repertoire TCRs were matched against a reference library of SARS-CoV-2-specific TCRs generated with the MIRA antigen-specificity platform. Breadth was defined as the fraction of unique TCRs that were SARS-CoV-2-associated, and depth was defined as the fraction of total T cells that were SARS-CoV-2-associated. Using the MIRA data, each spike-specific TCR was assigned both to the spike region to which the TCR was reactive and to a CD4 or CD8 class. Log10-transformed breadth and depth values were compared by one-way ANOVA with Sidak's multiple comparisons tests. Not all clones reach the TCRdb copy of this immuneACCESS table, which keeps in-frame sequences only. Checked studies attribute under half of the gap to unresolved V genes and leave the rest unexplained. That table furnishes V, J and clone size, whereas the DNA furnished D and trimming. The sample profile shows some 24,000 clones; about 86% of them were found once. The top ten hold roughly 8% of the sample.

Remarks on this clone: The antigen it binds to is not known. Base qualities are not recorded, but no much larger clone differs from it by a single base.

Rearrangement joined TRBV6-2 or TRBV6-3 to TRBJ2-4, and 7 junctional nucleotides match TRBD2. The sample consisted of peripheral blood, taken 28 days after the second AZD1222 dose. The sequence came from an adult who received the AZD1222 COVID-19 vaccine. In nucleotides, the sequence is TGTGCCAGCAGTTACGGGGCTAGCGGAAGACTAGCCAAAAACATTCAGTACTTC. Its protein product is CASSYGASGRLAKNIQYF.